The 14 T cell receptor beta chains presented below share a single source sample, sequenced in a study of metastatic and nonmetastatic thyroid tumors. Among the patients, none had received any treatment before thyroid surgery. From the PCR reads, TCRdb re-called clones with MiXCR. Counted here are approximately 40,000 clones, 10% to 12% occurring once; the ten biggest clones make up roughly 23%. The sequenced material came from blood. Receptor source: a female donor with papillary thyroid cancer or a benign thyroid nodule (not recorded which). Some clones in this sample may be carry-over from other donors' samples.

This clone was counted at least ten times. This sequence joins TRBV20-1 and TRBJ2-1; 14 nucleotides align to TRBD2. The ends lost 3 bases at V and 9 bases at J; junction bases unmatched: 13. The CDR3 extends over 17 amino acids. Germline CDR1 DFQATT, CDR2 SNEGSKA (reference sequence). CDR3 protein: CSASAPGLAGAYGEQFF. The CDR3 DNA sequence: TGCAGTGCTAGTGCTCCGGGACTAGCGGGAGCGTACGGTGAGCAGTTCTTC.

The table lists this clone with many counts. The chain employs TRBV6-4 and TRBJ2-1; 10 bases line up with TRBD2. J was trimmed by 8 bases and V by 2 bases; bases with no gene match: 6. The CDR3 runs to 15 residues. Germline-derived CDR1 and CDR2 are MRHNA and SNTAGT. The CDR3, as DNA: TGTGCCAGCAGTGACAAGCGGGAGGGGATCGATGAGCAGTTCTTC. Its translation is CASSDKREGIDEQFF.

V gene TRBV29-1 combines with J gene TRBJ2-7; possible D gene TRBD1, 6 bases. Trimming took off 5 bases at V and 5 bases at J, with 10 bases between the two ends. CDR3 size: 11 residues. The germline gives CDR1 SQVTM, CDR2 ANQGSEA. The CDR3 sequence is CSVRDINEQYF. As DNA, the CDR3 is TGCAGCGTTCGGGACATCAACGAGCAGTACTTC.

This clone has ten or more counts. The rearrangement uses TRBV28 and TRBJ1-1; 8 nucleotides align to TRBD1. Germline V gives CDR1 MDHEN, CDR2 SYDVKM. The CDR3 is made up of 12 amino acids. The V segment lost 6 bases and the J segment 4 bases; nucleotides outside the gene matches: 1. CDR3 nucleotides: TGTGCCAGCAGCGACAGGGGCACTGAAGCTTTCTTT. Encoded protein: CASSDRGTEAFF.

This clone was seen repeatedly, ten times or more. The chain carries TRBV24-1 and TRBJ2-1, with 7 nucleotides matching TRBD1. Looked up from germline, CDR1 is KGHDR and CDR2 is SFDVKD. The CDR3 contains 13 residues. The junction had 1 base not matched to a gene; V was cut back by 9 bases and J by 0 bases. The CDR3 loop is CATGDSSYNEQFF. The CDR3 nucleotides are TGTGCCACCGGGGACAGCTCCTACAATGAGCAGTTCTTC.

This clone was seen ten or more times. This chain uses TRBV20-1 with TRBJ2-1; 9 bases map to TRBD2. V lost 6 bases, J lost 7 bases, and 16 bases stayed unmatched. CDR1 DFQATT and CDR2 SNEGSKA come from the germline V gene (reference sequence). This CDR3 comprises 16 residues. The CDR3 is CSAEKGAGGPGNEQFF. DNA of the CDR3: TGCAGTGCAGAAAAAGGGGCGGGAGGGCCTGGTAATGAGCAGTTCTTC.

This clone was seen at least ten times. The chain recombines TRBV7-9 with TRBJ1-1; D remains unclear. Germline values: CDR1 SEHNR, CDR2 FQNEAQ (reference sequence). The CDR3 is 13 amino acids. V lost 7 bases, J lost 0 bases, and 9 bases lay in between. The CDR3 protein is CASTDGLNTEAFF. Here the CDR3 DNA reads TGTGCCAGCACCGATGGGTTGAACACTGAAGCTTTCTTT.

The table lists this clone with many counts. The V call is TRBV20-1, the J call TRBJ2-1, with D maybe TRBD2 (6 bases). Germline V CDR1 and CDR2: DFQATT, SNEGSKA (reference sequence). This CDR3 region has 14 residues. Trimming left V 3 bases short and J 5 bases short, with 14 bases between. The CDR3 DNA reads as TGCAGTGCTAGGCGTGGAGGGATAAACAATGAGCAGTTCTTC. Protein product: CSARRGGINNEQFF.

The J gene is TRBJ1-1, the V gene TRBV7-6, with D possibly being TRBD1 (5 bases). Per the germline V gene, CDR1 is SGHVS and CDR2 is FNYEAQ. The CDR3 loop spans 15 amino acids. Trimming removed 2 bases from V and 1 base from J, with 11 bases in between. CDR3 sequence reads: CASSLRAGSNTEAFF. CDR3 nucleotides: TGTGCCAGCAGCTTAAGGGCAGGGTCGAACACTGAAGCTTTCTTT. Looking up the rest from reference TRBV7-6 and TRBJ1-1 gives the full variable domain: GAGVSQSPRYKVTKRGQDVALRCDPISGHVSLYWYRQALGQGPEFLTYFNYEAQQDKSGLPNDRFSAERPEGSISTLTIQRTEQRDSAMYRCASSLRAGSNTEAFFGQGTRLTVV.

This clone was recorded many times. Other DNA sequences from this sample encode an identical CDR3 as well. This chain links TRBV19 with TRBJ2-6, with D possibly being TRBD1 (6 bases). In germline, CDR1 is LNHDA, CDR2 SQIVND (reference sequence). V lost 4 bases and J 0 bases, leaving 19 bases between the germline ends. The CDR3 length is 19 residues. DNA of the CDR3: TGTGCCAGTAGTACGGGTCTGGGGGCGGAACGCTCTGGGGCCAACGTCCTGACTTTC. Its translation is CASSTGLGAERSGANVLTF.

The gene calls are TRBV11-2 and TRBJ1-4, with D unresolved. Germline CDR1 reads SGHAT; CDR2 reads FQNNGV. There are 16 residues in the CDR3. The germline V and J ends were trimmed by 1 base and 6 bases, with 15 bases remaining between them. CDR3 DNA sequence: TGTGCCAGCAGCTTAGTTTTTGCGGGGAATGATGAAAAACTGTTTTTT. It is translated as CASSLVFAGNDEKLFF.

This clone has at least ten counts. The chain has TRBV7-9 and TRBJ2-5; TRBD1 is a possible D gene (6 bases). The length of the CDR3 is 14 residues. Germline CDR1 and CDR2: SEHNR and FQNEAQ (reference sequence). V was pared by 3 bases and J by 0 bases, with 8 bases between. The CDR3: CASSFDRYQETQYF. For the CDR3, the DNA is TGTGCCAGCAGCTTCGACAGGTACCAAGAGACCCAGTACTTC.

This clone was seen many times. The CDR3 spells CSAKDFLTNTGELFF. As DNA, the CDR3 is TGCAGTGCTAAGGACTTCCTCACGAACACCGGGGAGCTGTTTTTT. This sequence joins TRBV20-1 and TRBJ2-2; possibly TRBD2 for D (5 bases). The CDR3 has 15 residues. Trimming took 4 bases from V and 0 from J, leaving 12 bases between them. CDR1 DFQATT and CDR2 SNEGSKA come from the germline V gene (reference sequence).

This clone has a count of ten or more. The J gene is TRBJ1-5, the V gene TRBV12-3 or TRBV12-4; unclear D gene. Trimming took off 1 base at V and 3 bases at J, with 10 bases between the two ends. The CDR3 extends over 15 amino acids. The CDR3 reads CASSLGGQNNQPQHF. The CDR3 nucleotides are TGTGCCAGCAGTTTAGGGGGTCAGAACAATCAGCCCCAGCATTTT.